These 2 T cell receptor beta chains originate from one sample sequenced in a study of cytomegalovirus exposure and HLA in healthy donors. Amplification used 60 Vbeta primers and 13 Jbeta primers. Using immunoSEQ multiplex PCR, the repertoire was profiled, and TCRdb retains in-frame clones only, with some absent. The sample contains more than 200,000 clones, 70% of which appear only once. Sequencing was performed on PBMCs. The receptor set was obtained from a middle-aged man in good health and CMV-seropositive.

The chain links TRBV4-2 to TRBJ2-7, with TRBD1 matching over 7 bases. CDR1 and CDR2 (germline): LGHNA, YNFKEQ. CDR3 length equals 16 residues. The V and J ends lost 5 bases and 0 bases, in that order; junction bases with no gene match: 10. CDR3 residues: CASSSLTGASSYEQYF. CDR3 DNA: TGTGCCAGCAGCTCACTCACAGGGGCTAGCTCCTACGAGCAGTACTTC.

V is TRBV7-9 and J is TRBJ2-3, with TRBD2 identical over 7 bases. Per the germline V gene, CDR1 is SEHNR and CDR2 is FQNEAQ (reference sequence). The CDR3 totals 14 residues. V was pared by 6 bases and J by 5 bases, with 8 bases of the junction left unmatched. Here the CDR3 DNA reads TGTGCCAGCAGAGGAGCGGGGTATATAGATACGCAGTATTTT. Its protein is CASRGAGYIDTQYF. Full variable domain (rest looked up from reference TRBV7-9 and TRBJ2-3): DTGVSQNPRHKITKRGQNVTFRCDPISEHNRLYWYRQTLGQGPEFLTYFQNEAQLEKSRLLSDRFSAERPKGSFSTLEIQRTEQGDSAMYLCASRGAGYIDTQYFGPGTRLTVL.